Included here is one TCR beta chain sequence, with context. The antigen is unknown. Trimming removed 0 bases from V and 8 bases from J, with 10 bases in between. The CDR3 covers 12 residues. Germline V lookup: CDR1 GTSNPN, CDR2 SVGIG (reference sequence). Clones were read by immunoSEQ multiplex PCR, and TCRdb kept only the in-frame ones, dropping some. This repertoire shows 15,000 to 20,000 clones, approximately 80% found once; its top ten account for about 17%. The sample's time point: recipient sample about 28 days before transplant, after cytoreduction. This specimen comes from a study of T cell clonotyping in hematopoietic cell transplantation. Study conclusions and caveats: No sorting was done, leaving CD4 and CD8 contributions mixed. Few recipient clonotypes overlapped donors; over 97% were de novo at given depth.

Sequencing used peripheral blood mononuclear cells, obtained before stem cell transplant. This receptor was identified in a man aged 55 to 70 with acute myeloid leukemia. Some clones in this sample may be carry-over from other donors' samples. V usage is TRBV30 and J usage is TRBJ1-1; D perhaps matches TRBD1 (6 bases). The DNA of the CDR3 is TGTGCCTGGAGTGTACAGGGTCCCGAAGCTTTCTTT. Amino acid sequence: CAWSVQGPEAFF. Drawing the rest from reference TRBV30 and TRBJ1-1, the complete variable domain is SQTIHQWPATLVQPVGSPLSLECTVEGTSNPNLYWYRQAAGRGLQLLFYSVGIGQISSEVPQNLSASRPQDRQFILSSKKLLLSDSGFYLCAWSVQGPEAFFGQGTRLTVV.